The entry that follows covers one TCR beta chain sequence. The data originate from a study of technical replicates of blood from a handful of donors. Germline CDR1 is SGHKS and CDR2 is YYEKEE (reference sequence). The J segment lost 6 bases and the V segment lost 5 bases, leaving 5 bases of the junction unmatched. The CDR3 has 13 amino acids. The method was immunoSEQ multiplex PCR; TCRdb's version includes in-frame clones alone and lacks a portion of them. The data show around 15,000 clones, around nine tenths seen once. This sequence joins TRBV5-5 and TRBJ2-7, with 10 positions matching TRBD1. This clonotype was obtained from a human donor in good health. Material: PBMCs. This CDR3 is CASSTGTGVEQYF. As DNA, the CDR3 is TGTGCCAGCAGTACCGGGACAGGGGTCGAGCAGTACTTC.